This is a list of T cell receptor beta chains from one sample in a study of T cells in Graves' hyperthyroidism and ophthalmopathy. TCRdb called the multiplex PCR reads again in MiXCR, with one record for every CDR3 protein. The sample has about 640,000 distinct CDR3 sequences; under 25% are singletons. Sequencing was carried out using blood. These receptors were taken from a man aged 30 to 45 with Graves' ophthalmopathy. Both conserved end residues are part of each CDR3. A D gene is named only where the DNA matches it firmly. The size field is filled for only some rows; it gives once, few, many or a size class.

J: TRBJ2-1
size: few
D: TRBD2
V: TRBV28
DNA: TGTGCCACAGGGGGACTAGCGGGAGGGGAAATTAACTACAATGAGCAGTTCTTC
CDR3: CATGGLAGGEINYNEQFF

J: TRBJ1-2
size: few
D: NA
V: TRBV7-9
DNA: TGTGCCAGCAGCTTAGAACCCTCCGGCTACACCTTC
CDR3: CASSLEPSGYTF

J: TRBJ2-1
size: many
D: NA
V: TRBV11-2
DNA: TGTGCCAGCAGCTTAGGGGATGGGAGGATCCGTGGGGAGCAGTTCTTC
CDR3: CASSLGDGRIRGEQFF

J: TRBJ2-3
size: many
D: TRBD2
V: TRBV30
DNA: TGTGCCTGGAGTGGGGCTAGCGGCTACACAGATACGCAGTATTTT
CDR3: CAWSGASGYTDTQYF

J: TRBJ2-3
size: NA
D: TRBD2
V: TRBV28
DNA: TGTGCCAGCAGTTCCGCCTCAGCGGGAGTGGAAGATACGCAGTATTTT
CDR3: CASSSASAGVEDTQYF

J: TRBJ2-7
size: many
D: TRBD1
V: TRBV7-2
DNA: TGTGCCAGCAGCAAAGGACAGGGGAGGTCCTACGAGCAGTACTTC
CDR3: CASSKGQGRSYEQYF

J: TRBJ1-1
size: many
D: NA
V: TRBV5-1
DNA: TGTGCCAGCAGTTTAGCACAAAACACTGAAGCTTTCTTT
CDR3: CASSLAQNTEAFF

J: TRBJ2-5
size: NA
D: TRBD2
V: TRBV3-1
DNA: TGTGCCAGCAGCCAACACGGCGCGGGAGAGGAAGAGACCCAGTACTTC
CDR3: CASSQHGAGEEETQYF

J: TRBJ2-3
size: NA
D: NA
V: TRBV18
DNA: TGTGCCAGCTCACAGTGGGACGACACAGATACGCAGTATTTT
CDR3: CASSQWDDTDTQYF

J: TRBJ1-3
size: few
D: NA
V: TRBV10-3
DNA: TGTGCCATCAGTGCAGGGTGGTCCGGAAACACCATATATTTT
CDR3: CAISAGWSGNTIYF

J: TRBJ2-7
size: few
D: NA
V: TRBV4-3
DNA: TGCGCCAGCAGCCAAGCCGACTCAGGGCACTACGAGCAGTACTTC
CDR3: CASSQADSGHYEQYF

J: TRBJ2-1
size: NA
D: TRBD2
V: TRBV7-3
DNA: TGTGCCAGCAGCCTATCTATACTAGCGGGGCTTTACAATGAGCAGTTCTTC
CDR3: CASSLSILAGLYNEQFF

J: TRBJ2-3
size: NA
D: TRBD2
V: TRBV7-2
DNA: TGTGCCAGCAGCTCACGGACTAGCGGGAGTGGAGATACGCAGTATTTT
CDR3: CASSSRTSGSGDTQYF

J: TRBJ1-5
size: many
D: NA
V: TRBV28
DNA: TGTGCCAGCACCCGGGACGGCCAAACGCCCCAGCATTTT
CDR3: CASTRDGQTPQHF

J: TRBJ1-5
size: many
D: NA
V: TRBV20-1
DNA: TGCAGTGCTAGCGGGACACGAGGCAATCAGCCCCAGCATTTT
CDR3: CSASGTRGNQPQHF

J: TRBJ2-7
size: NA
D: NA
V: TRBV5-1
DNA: TGCGCCAGCAGCCAACTTGCAAGCGAGCAGTACTTC
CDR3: CASSQLASEQYF

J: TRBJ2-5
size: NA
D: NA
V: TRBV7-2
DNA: TGTGCCAGCAGCTTAATTGGCAGAGATTTTCAAGAGACCCAGTACTTC
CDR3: CASSLIGRDFQETQYF

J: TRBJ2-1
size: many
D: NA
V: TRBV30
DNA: TGTGCCTGGAGTGTACGGCTTTACAATGAGCAGTTCTTC
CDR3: CAWSVRLYNEQFF

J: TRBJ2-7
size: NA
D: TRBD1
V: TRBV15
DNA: TGTGCCACCAGCGGAAACAGGGGGTACGAGCAGTACTTC
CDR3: CATSGNRGYEQYF

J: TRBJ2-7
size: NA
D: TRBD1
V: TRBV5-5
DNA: TGTGCCAGCAGCGAAGGACAGGGATCCATAACTTACGAGCAGTACTTC
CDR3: CASSEGQGSITYEQYF

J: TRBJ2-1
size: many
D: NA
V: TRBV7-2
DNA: TGTGCCAGCAGCCCAACTAGAAACTCCTACAATGAGCAGTTCTTC
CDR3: CASSPTRNSYNEQFF

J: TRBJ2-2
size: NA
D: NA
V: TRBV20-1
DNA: TGCAGTGCTAGAGTAGGGATCCTAAACACCGGGGAGCTGTTTTTT
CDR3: CSARVGILNTGELFF

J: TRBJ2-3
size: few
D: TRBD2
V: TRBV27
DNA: TGTGCCAGCAGTTCACTAGCGGGAGATCCAGATACGCAGTATTTT
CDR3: CASSSLAGDPDTQYF

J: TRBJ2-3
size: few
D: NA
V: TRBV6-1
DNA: TGTGCCAGCAGTGGGGTAGATACGCAGTATTTT
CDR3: CASSGVDTQYF

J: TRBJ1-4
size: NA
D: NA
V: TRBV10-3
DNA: TGTGCCATCAATAAAGAGCCTAATGAAAAACTGTTTTTT
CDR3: CAINKEPNEKLFF

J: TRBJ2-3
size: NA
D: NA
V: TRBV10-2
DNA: TGCGCCAGCAGTGAGTCGAGTGGAGGCACAGATACGCAGTATTTT
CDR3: CASSESSGGTDTQYF

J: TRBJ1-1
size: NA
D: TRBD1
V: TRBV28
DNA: TGTGCCAGCAGGGGCCCGGACAGGGCCACTGAAGCTTTCTTT
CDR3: CASRGPDRATEAFF

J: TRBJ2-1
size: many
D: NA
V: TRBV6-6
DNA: TGTGCCAGCAGTTACTCAACCAGGACGGACATCAATGAGCAGTTCTTC
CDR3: CASSYSTRTDINEQFF

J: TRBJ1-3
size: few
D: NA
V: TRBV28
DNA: TGTGCCAGCAGTTTTGAGAGGGGCCTCTCTGGAAACACCATATATTTT
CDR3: CASSFERGLSGNTIYF

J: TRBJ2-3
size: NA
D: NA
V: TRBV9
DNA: TGTGCCAGCAGCGTACAAGTTAGTTACACAGATACGCAGTATTTT
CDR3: CASSVQVSYTDTQYF

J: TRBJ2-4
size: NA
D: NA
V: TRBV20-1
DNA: TGCAGTGCTCTAGGGGCCAAAAACATTCAGTACTTC
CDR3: CSALGAKNIQYF

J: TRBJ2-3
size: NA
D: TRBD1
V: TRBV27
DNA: TGTGCCGGGACAGGGGGCCCGAGCACAGATACGCAGTATTTT
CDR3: CAGTGGPSTDTQYF

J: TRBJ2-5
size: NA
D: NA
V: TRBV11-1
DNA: TGTGCCAGCAGCTTAGTTGCTACCCCAAGTGAGACCCAGTACTTC
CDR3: CASSLVATPSETQYF

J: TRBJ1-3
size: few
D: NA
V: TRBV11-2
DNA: TGTGCCAGCAGCATGCGGCAGATCTCTGGAAACACCATATATTTT
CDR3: CASSMRQISGNTIYF

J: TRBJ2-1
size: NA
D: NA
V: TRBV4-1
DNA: TGCGCCAGCAGCCAACCCCTAGCGCGAAATGAGCAGTTCTTC
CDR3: CASSQPLARNEQFF

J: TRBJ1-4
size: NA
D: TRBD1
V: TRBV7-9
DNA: TGTGCCAGCAGCTTAGCAGGCAGGGGGGATGAAAAACTGTTTTTT
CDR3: CASSLAGRGDEKLFF

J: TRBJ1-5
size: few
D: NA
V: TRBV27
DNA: TGTGCCAGCAGTTTATCGGTCCGATTTCAGCCCCAGCATTTT
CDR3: CASSLSVRFQPQHF

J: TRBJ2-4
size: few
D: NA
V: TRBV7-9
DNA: TGTGCCAGCAGTCTGAGGGGAGGGGGAGACAACCGAAACATTCAGTACTTC
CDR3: CASSLRGGGDNRNIQYF

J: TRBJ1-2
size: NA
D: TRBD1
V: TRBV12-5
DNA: TGTGCTAGTGGTTCCCGGGACAGGGATGGCTACACCTTC
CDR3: CASGSRDRDGYTF

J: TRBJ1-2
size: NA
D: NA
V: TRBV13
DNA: TGTGCCAGCAGCTTAGGCGCGGGGAGCTATGGCTACACCTTC
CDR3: CASSLGAGSYGYTF

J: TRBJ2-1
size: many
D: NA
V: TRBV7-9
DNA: TGTGCCAGCACCTCTGAGATTGAGCAGTTCTTC
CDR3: CASTSEIEQFF

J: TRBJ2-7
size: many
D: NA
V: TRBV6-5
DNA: TGTGCCAGCAGTTACAGTCGGTCAGGGGCCTACGAGCAGTACTTC
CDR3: CASSYSRSGAYEQYF

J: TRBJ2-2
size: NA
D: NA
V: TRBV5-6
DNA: TGTGCCAGCAGCTTGATCCTGCGGTCGAACACCGGGGAGCTGTTTTTT
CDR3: CASSLILRSNTGELFF

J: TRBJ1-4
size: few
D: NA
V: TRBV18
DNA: TGTGCCAGCTCACCGGAAACAGGGTCCCCCAATGAAAAACTGTTTTTT
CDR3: CASSPETGSPNEKLFF

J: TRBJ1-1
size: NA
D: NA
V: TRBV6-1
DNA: TGTGCCAGCTCAGAGAACAGGGCGTCTGAAGCTTTCTTT
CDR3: CASSENRASEAFF

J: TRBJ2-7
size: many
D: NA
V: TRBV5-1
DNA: TGCGCCAGCAGCAGAACAGGGAACGAGCAGTACTTC
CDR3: CASSRTGNEQYF

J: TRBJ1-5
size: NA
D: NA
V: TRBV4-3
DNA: TGCGCCAGCAGCCAAGTATTGGACCAGCCCCAGCATTTT
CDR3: CASSQVLDQPQHF

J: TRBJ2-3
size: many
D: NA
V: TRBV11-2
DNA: TGTGCCAGCAGCTTAGATACCAACCGGGGGAATACGCAGTATTTT
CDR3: CASSLDTNRGNTQYF

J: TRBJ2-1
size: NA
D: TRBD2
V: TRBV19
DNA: TGTGCCAGTAGTAGCCAGGGACTAGCGGGAAGCAATGAGCAGTTCTTC
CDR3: CASSSQGLAGSNEQFF

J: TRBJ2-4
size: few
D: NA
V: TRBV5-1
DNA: TGCGCCAGCAGCCCGGTGGATGGTCGGGCCAAAAACATTCAGTACTTC
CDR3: CASSPVDGRAKNIQYF

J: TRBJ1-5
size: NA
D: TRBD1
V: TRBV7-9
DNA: TGCGCCAGCGGCCAAGATTCCCCAGGACAGGTCGGTCGCAATCAGCCCCAGCATTTT
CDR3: CASGQDSPGQVGRNQPQHF

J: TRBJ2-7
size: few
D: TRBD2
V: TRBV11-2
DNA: TGTGCCAGCAGCGCCTCTCTAGCGGCCTACGAGCAGTACTTC
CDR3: CASSASLAAYEQYF

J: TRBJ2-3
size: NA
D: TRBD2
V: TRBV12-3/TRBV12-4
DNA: TGTGCCAGCAGACGACTAGCGGGAGGTATAGATACGCAGTATTTT
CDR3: CASRRLAGGIDTQYF

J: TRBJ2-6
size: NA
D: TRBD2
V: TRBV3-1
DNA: TGTGCCAGCAGTCGGGTGGCTAGCGGGAGAGAGGCCAACGTCCTGACTTTC
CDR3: CASSRVASGREANVLTF